This T cell receptor (beta chain) was sequenced in a study of blood T cells in healthy people across ages. Study-wide context: The capture of about one barcoded beta molecule per two T cells was achieved by template switching. Notes on the study in general: Compared with aged donors, long-lived donors showed fewer expanded clones, suggesting selection.

This clonotype has more than one count but fewer than ten. Its antigen is not identified. For the second PCR, which ran for about 7 to 11 cycles, a sample-barcoded 5' primer and a J-beta primer mix were used. Via MiXCR, TCRdb re-called the 5' RACE reads, giving one row per CDR3 protein. This repertoire shows around 870,000 distinct CDR3 sequences, more than 25% found once; its top ten account for 17%. The sample comprised blood. This TCR derives from an elderly woman in good health.

The CDR3 loop reads CSARAQTYSNQPQHF. DNA for the CDR3: TGCAGTGCTAGAGCTCAGACTTATAGCAATCAGCCCCAGCATTTT. This chain joins TRBV20-1 and TRBJ1-5; D not certain. Germline lookup yields CDR1 DFQATT and CDR2 SNEGSKA (reference sequence). This CDR3 spans 15 amino acids. Trimming pared 1 base from V and 0 bases from J, leaving 10 bases between.